The rows below give T cell receptor beta chains drawn from one sample of a study of T cells in Graves' hyperthyroidism and ophthalmopathy. TCRdb recomputed calls from the multiplex PCR reads with MiXCR, one row per CDR3 protein. The sample lists around 800,000 distinct CDR3 sequences; about two fifths were seen once. Sequencing used blood. The receptors were gathered from a man between 18 and 29 years old with Graves' hyperthyroidism. Each CDR3 is given with its conserved first and last residue.

TRBV19	TRBJ2-3	CASSILAGGTDTQYF
TRBV7-8	TRBJ2-3	CASSLDLLTDTQYF
TRBV7-9	TRBJ2-7	CASSGRGGEQYF
TRBV7-9	TRBJ2-5	CASLPGQGYQETQYF
TRBV7-2	TRBJ1-2	CASSLSGLYGYTF
TRBV20-1	TRBJ2-6	CSAIKASGANVLTF
TRBV7-2	TRBJ1-1	CASRDSGGRMDTEAFF
TRBV24-1	TRBJ2-2	CATSDYGQYTGELFF
TRBV5-1	TRBJ1-2	CASSRDRVDGYTF
TRBV25-1	TRBJ2-7	CASSEYGEHEQYF
TRBV25-1	TRBJ2-5	CASSDRTVGQGTQYF
TRBV15	TRBJ1-1	CASSLGPFANTEAFF
TRBV7-9	TRBJ2-6	CAGIQVPSGANVLTF
TRBV7-9	TRBJ1-1	CASSLDGRNEAFF
TRBV4-1	TRBJ1-4	CASSQMGVNEKLFF
TRBV7-9	TRBJ2-7	CASSPNSGTGGRQYF
TRBV9	TRBJ2-2	CASSVESSGTGELFF
TRBV29-1	TRBJ1-4	CSVGEGGEKLFF
TRBV10-3	TRBJ1-5	CAISARDSNQPQHF
TRBV12-3/TRBV12-4	TRBJ2-2	CASTPWQSTGELFF
TRBV6-5	TRBJ1-2	CASSYAQGNGYTF
TRBV7-9	TRBJ1-2	CASTVQGTGPEGYTF
TRBV9	TRBJ2-2	CASSDGRSANTGELFF
TRBV12-3/TRBV12-4	TRBJ1-2	CASSWGRADYGYTF
TRBV6-5	TRBJ1-5	CASSNRSLYQPQHF
TRBV11-2	TRBJ2-7	CASSLGSGACEQCF
TRBV25-1	TRBJ1-4	CASSQTGINEKLFF
TRBV10-2	TRBJ1-1	CASRGGSAFF
TRBV29-1	TRBJ1-1	CSVEEGGRGEAFF
TRBV7-8	TRBJ1-1	CASSHGTPGGFTEAFF
TRBV24-1	TRBJ2-7	CATSDFRRQRDYEQYF
TRBV4-1	TRBJ2-2	CASSQPSGRNTGELFF
TRBV7-9	TRBJ2-6	CASTNHQRAFSGANVLTF
TRBV29-1	TRBJ2-7	CSVEGRLDEQYF
TRBV7-3	TRBJ2-7	CASSLRSGGLNEQYF
TRBV20-1	TRBJ2-7	CSAPTVTGPYEQYF